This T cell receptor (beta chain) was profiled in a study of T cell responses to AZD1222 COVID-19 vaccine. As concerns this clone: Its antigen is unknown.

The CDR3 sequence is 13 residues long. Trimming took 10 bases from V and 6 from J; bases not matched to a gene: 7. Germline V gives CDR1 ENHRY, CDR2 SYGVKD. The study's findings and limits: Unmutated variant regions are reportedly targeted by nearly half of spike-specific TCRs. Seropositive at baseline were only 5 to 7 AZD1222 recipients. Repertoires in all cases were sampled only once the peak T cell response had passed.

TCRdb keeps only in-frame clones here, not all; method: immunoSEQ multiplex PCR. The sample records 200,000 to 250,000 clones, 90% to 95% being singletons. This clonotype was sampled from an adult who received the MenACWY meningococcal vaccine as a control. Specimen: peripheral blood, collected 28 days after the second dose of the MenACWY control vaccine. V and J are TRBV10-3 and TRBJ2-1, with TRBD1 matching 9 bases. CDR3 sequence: CASRDRVGNEQFF. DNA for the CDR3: TGTGCCAGCCGGGACAGGGTCGGCAATGAGCAGTTCTTC.